This T cell receptor (beta chain) was captured by sequencing in a study of blood T cell repertoires in COVID-19 (dated by TCRdb to 2018 to 2020). As for the study more broadly: The collaborator samples originated in the United States, Italy and Spain and spanned the acute and convalescent phases of COVID-19. The prospective study material was composed of cDNA or gDNA derived from T cells, B-cell-depleted T cells, or PBMCs. The dataset comprised deeply sampled blood TCRbeta repertoires from subjects exposed to, actively infected with, or recovered from COVID-19. The repertoires were released in a freely available public database meant as a resource for research on the immune response to SARS-CoV-2. The samples were drawn from two sources: the first 160 participants of the ongoing ImmuneRACE study, and 950 to 1,500 subjects contributed by 6 global collaborators. Nearly every sample came with metadata listing a de-identified subject ID, COVID-19 status, age in years and sex. Where HLA class I and class II types were available, the types were taken from metadata supplied by the sample provider, not from assay-based typing. On the study overall, not on this receptor specifically: The quantity of clinical and demographic metadata differed by source and by participant and was supplied without curation.

Worth noting for this clone: Its antigen is unknown. Per-nucleotide qualities are absent, and no much larger clonotype sits a single base away.

The immunoSEQ Assay, a bias-controlled multiplex PCR, was used to amplify TCRbeta CDR3 regions from genomic DNA. In the paper's pipeline: Within the assay, amplification of reference gene primers was used to estimate how many nucleated cells each sample contained. To quantify the absolute abundance of each unique TCRbeta CDR3 rearrangement, sequence reads were collapsed and filtered. For each sample, productive Simpson clonality was calculated as the square root of Simpson's diversity index across productive rearrangements. What TCRdb holds here is the immuneACCESS table cut down to in-frame rearrangements. Part of the clones is not present; checked against another copy, under half of the missing clones reflect an unresolved V gene, and the others are unexplained. That table furnishes V, J and clone size, whereas the DNA furnished D and trimming. The sample contains around 60,000 clones, 85% of them found a single time. The ten largest clones represent 5.3% of the sample.

The collaborating institutions used their own protocols to collect whole blood in K2EDTA tubes. For TCRbeta analysis, collaborators shipped samples in one of three forms: frozen whole blood, isolated PBMCs, or DNA extracted from either of those sample types. Reading the germline V gene (reference sequence) gives CDR1 DFQATT and CDR2 SNEGSKA. Counted from cysteine to phenylalanine, this CDR3 has 15 amino acids. The entry retains the CDR3 DNA only, 45 bases that are in frame from base 1. V is pruned by 3 bases and J by 6 bases, leaving 10 bases of the junction without a gene match. The clonotype originates from a man between 65 and 85 years old with acute or convalescent COVID-19. Sequenced: peripheral blood. Here the chain combines TRBV20-1 and TRBJ2-2; a stretch of 7 junction bases matches TRBD2. For the CDR3, the sequence is CSASYHDREAGELFF. The nucleotides read TGCAGTGCTAGTTACCATGACCGGGAGGCCGGGGAGCTGTTTTTT.